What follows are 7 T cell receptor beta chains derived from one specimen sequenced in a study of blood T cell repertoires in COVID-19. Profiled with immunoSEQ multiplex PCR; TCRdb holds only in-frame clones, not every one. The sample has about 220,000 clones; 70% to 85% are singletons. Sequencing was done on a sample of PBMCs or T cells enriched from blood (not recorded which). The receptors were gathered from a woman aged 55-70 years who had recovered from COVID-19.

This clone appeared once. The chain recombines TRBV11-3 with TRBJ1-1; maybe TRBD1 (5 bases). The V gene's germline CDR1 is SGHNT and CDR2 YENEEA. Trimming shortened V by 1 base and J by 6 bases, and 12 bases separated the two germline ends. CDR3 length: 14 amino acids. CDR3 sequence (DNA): TGTGCCAGCAGCTTAGGACCGGGGGAAGCTGAAGCTTTCTTT. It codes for CASSLGPGEAEAFF.

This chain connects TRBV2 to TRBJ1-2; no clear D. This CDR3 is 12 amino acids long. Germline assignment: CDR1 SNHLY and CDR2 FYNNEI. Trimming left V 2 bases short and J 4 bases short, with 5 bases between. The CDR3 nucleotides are TGTGCCAGCAGTGAACACACCTATGGCTACACCTTC. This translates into CASSEHTYGYTF.

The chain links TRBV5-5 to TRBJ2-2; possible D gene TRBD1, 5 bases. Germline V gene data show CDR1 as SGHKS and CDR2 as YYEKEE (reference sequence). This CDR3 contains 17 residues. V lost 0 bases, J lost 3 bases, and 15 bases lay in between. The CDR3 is CASSLEGQGIDTGELFF. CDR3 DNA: TGTGCCAGCAGCTTGGAGGGTCAGGGAATCGACACCGGGGAGCTGTTTTTT.

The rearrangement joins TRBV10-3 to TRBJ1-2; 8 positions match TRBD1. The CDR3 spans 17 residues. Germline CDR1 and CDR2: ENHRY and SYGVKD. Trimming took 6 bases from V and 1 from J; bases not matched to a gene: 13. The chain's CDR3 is CAIRVASGQDFNYGYTF. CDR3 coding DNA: TGTGCCATCAGGGTCGCTTCGGGACAGGACTTTAACTATGGCTACACCTTC.

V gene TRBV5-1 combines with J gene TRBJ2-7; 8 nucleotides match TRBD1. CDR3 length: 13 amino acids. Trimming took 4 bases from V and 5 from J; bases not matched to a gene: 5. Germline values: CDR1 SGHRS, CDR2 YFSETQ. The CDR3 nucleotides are TGCGCCAGCAGCAAGGGACAGGACCACGAGCAGTACTTC. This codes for CASSKGQDHEQYF. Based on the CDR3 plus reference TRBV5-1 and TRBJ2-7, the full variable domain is KAGVTQTPRYLIKTRGQQVTLSCSPISGHRSVSWYQQTPGQGLQFLFEYFSETQRNKGNFPGRFSGRQFSNSRSEMNVSTLELGDSALYLCASSKGQDHEQYFGPGTRLTVT.

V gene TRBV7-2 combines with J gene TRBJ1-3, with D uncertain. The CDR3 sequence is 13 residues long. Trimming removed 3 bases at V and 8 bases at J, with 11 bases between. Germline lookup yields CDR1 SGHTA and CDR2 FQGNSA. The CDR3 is CASSFPPPDTIYF. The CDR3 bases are TGTGCCAGCAGCTTCCCGCCCCCGGACACCATATATTTT. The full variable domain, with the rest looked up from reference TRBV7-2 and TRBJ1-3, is GAGVSQSPSNKVTEKGKDVELRCDPISGHTALYWYRQSLGQGLEFLIYFQGNSAPDKSGLPSDRFSAERTGGSVSTLTIQRTQQEDSAVYLCASSFPPPDTIYFGEGSWLTVV.

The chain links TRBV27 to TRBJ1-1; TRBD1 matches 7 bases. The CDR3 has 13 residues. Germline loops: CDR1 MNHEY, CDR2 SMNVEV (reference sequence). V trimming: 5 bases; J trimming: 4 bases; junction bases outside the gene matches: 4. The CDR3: CASSPNRGTEAFF. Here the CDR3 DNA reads TGTGCCAGCAGTCCGAACAGGGGCACTGAAGCTTTCTTT.